This T cell receptor (beta chain) comes out of a study of identical twins. CDR1 is DFQATT and CDR2 is SNEGSKA in the germline V gene (reference sequence). V shed 0 bases and J shed 4 bases, with 4 bases lying between them. The length of the CDR3 is 13 residues. This clonotype was found a few times. TCRdb redid the calling of the 5' RACE reads with MiXCR, one entry per CDR3 protein. The sample consists of a few hundred thousand distinct CDR3 sequences, roughly 9.5% of them appearing once. This same sample was also taken into another study, of yellow fever vaccine responses in identical twins.

Sequencing was performed on PBMCs. The sequence came from a woman aged 18-35 years in good health. The rearrangement uses TRBV20-1 and TRBJ2-6; no clear D. Here the CDR3 DNA reads TGCAGTGCTAGAGAGGTCGGGGCCAACGTCCTGACTTTC. Translation gives CSAREVGANVLTF.